The clone carrying this T cell receptor beta chain was seen a handful of times. As yet, its antigen is unknown. The germline V gene has CDR1 PRHDT and CDR2 FYEKMQ (reference sequence). V was clipped by 8 bases and J by 10 bases; unmatched bases: 11. CDR3 length equals 13 residues. RNA was extracted and reverse transcribed into cDNA as the sequencing template. Clones were read by immunoSEQ multiplex PCR, and TCRdb kept only the in-frame ones, dropping some. The repertoire has fewer than 200,000 clones, approximately 70% of them found once; the top ten carry roughly 10%. The data were taken from a study of CD8+ T cells in alopecia areata. General study findings and limits: Sequence data from scalp samples additionally include resident alphabeta T cells of normal skin.

The specimen was CD8+ T cells sorted from blood, collected at week 0. The sequence came from a human donor with alopecia areata. J is TRBJ2-1 and V is TRBV13, with 7 positions matching TRBD2. CDR3 in DNA: TGTGCCAGCGCCCCCGGGGGGTCGGGGGAGCAGTTCTTC. Translated, it gives CASAPGGSGEQFF.